The sequence of this T cell receptor beta chain was determined in a study of shared clonotypes between healthy human individuals. Findings and caveats of the study: A generally larger estimated richness was seen in naive subsets than in memory subsets. Read depth was anticipated to influence clonotype sharing among donors. Naive CD4 clonotypes were shared across several donors at about 5.2%.

Some clones are missing from TCRdb's copy, which holds only in-frame ones; the method was immunoSEQ multiplex PCR. The sample yields about 580,000 clones, 98% seen once. CD45RO-negative, CCR7-selected cells formed the naive CD8 fraction, which excluded terminally differentiated effector memory CD45RA+ cells. Donors, healthy HIV-negative adults, lacked recent acute infections or vaccinations. Concerning this clone itself: Its antigen is currently unknown.

This sequence was found in a man aged 30 to 39 in good health. Sample: naive CD8+ T cells sorted from blood.

CDR3 coding DNA: TGTGCCAGCAGCTTTAGTAAGGGCATGAACACTGAAGCTTTCTTT. It yields the protein CASSFSKGMNTEAFF. The chain couples TRBV7-9 to TRBJ1-1; no clear D. The CDR3 extends over 15 amino acids. From germline, CDR1 is SEHNR and CDR2 FQNEAQ (reference sequence). Trimming shortened V by 3 bases and J by 0 bases, and 11 bases separated the two germline ends.